Presented here are 23 T cell receptor beta chains from one specimen sequenced in a study of HIV-infected patients and healthy controls. Follow-up blood was drawn about 14 weeks, roughly three months, after antiretroviral therapy began. Whole blood was used without fractionation, so all unsorted peripheral T cells were included. Reverse transcription used 450 to 650 ng RNA and constant-region primers for alpha and beta. Separate chain-specific third strand synthesis with multiplexing indices produced the alpha and beta libraries. TCRdb re-called the 5' RACE reads with MiXCR, one entry per CDR3 protein. The repertoire has fewer than 20,000 distinct CDR3 sequences, about 8.7% of them found once; the top ten carry 21%. Specimen: blood, collected during antiretroviral therapy. The receptors originated from an adult with HIV infection.

There are many counts of this clonotype. The chain uses TRBV10-2 and TRBJ2-3; weak D call: TRBD1 (7 bases). The CDR3 runs to 13 residues. The germline V gene has CDR1 WSHSY and CDR2 SAAADI. The ends were cut back, 6 bases at V and 4 bases at J, with 11 bases in the middle. The CDR3 DNA reads as TGCGCCAGCAGCCCCAGGGGGGCAGATACGCAGTATTTT. As protein: CASSPRGADTQYF.

This clonotype was counted ten times or more. This chain links TRBV5-1 with TRBJ2-5; perhaps TRBD2 as D (5 bases). Deletions cut 0 bases from V and 1 base from J, with 7 bases between. Germline V gene lookup returns CDR1 SGHRS and CDR2 YFSETQ. This CDR3 has 14 amino acids. The CDR3 reads CASSLGGGQETQYF. CDR3 sequence (DNA): TGCGCCAGCAGCTTGGGCGGAGGCCAAGAGACCCAGTACTTC.

This clonotype was seen ten or more times. The chain is built from TRBV19 and TRBJ2-5; D may be TRBD1 (5 bases). V was shortened by 7 bases and J by 1 base, with 7 bases between the two germline ends. Germline V CDR1 and CDR2: LNHDA, SQIVND (reference sequence). The CDR3 is 12 amino acids. This CDR3 is CASMDTQETQYF. CDR3 sequence (DNA): TGTGCCAGTATGGACACCCAAGAGACCCAGTACTTC.

This clonotype was seen many times. The gene calls are TRBV19 and TRBJ1-1; tentative D call: TRBD1 (5 bases). CDR3 size: 14 residues. Germline loops: CDR1 LNHDA, CDR2 SQIVND (reference sequence). The V gene lost 1 base and the J gene lost 1 base, with 7 bases spanning the gap. CDR3: CASSIGGANTEAFF. In DNA form, the CDR3 reads TGTGCCAGTAGTATAGGAGGGGCGAACACTGAAGCTTTCTTT.

This clonotype was observed at least ten times. The V gene is TRBV11-2, the J gene TRBJ2-2, with a weak D call TRBD2 (5 bases). Germline CDR1 and CDR2: SGHAT and FQNNGV. The CDR3 runs 16 residues. V gave up 3 bases and J gave up 2 bases, with 13 bases separating them. The CDR3 loop reads CASSFTSGDNTGELFF. The CDR3 DNA is TGTGCCAGCAGCTTCACCAGCGGAGATAACACCGGGGAGCTGTTTTTT.

This clonotype was seen ten or more times. The chain combines TRBV28 with TRBJ2-7; TRBD2 might be the D (5 bases). The germline gives CDR1 MDHEN, CDR2 SYDVKM. CDR3 length: 13 residues. Trimming pared 5 bases from V and 1 base from J, leaving 9 bases between. CDR3 amino acids: CASSVGISYEQYF. For the CDR3, the DNA is TGTGCCAGCAGTGTCGGGATTTCCTACGAGCAGTACTTC.

This clonotype came up many times. The CDR3 protein is CALPGQPYYGYTF. The CDR3 DNA sequence: TGTGCCCTTCCGGGACAGCCCTACTATGGCTACACCTTC. The rearrangement joins TRBV7-4 to TRBJ1-2; 7 bases are shared with TRBD1. The CDR3 consists of 13 residues. The trim removed 11 bases at V and 3 bases at J, leaving 9 bases unmatched. Germline V gene lookup returns CDR1 SGHVT and CDR2 SQSDAQ.

In its sample, this clonotype ranks as medium-sized. This chain joins TRBV12-2 and TRBJ2-1; the table assigns TRBD1, which was not confirmed against the DNA. TRBV12-2 is deemed a pseudogene. There are 15 residues in the CDR3. CDR3: CASRLGHRSMNEQFF. The DNA of the CDR3 is TGTGCAAGTCGCTTAGGACACAGGAGTATGAATGAGCAGTTCTTC.

This clonotype was observed at least ten times. This chain links TRBV12-3 or TRBV12-4 with TRBJ1-1, with D hard to call. The CDR3 totals 11 residues. Between the trimmed V and J ends, which lost 5 bases and 8 bases, there was a span of 9 bases. CDR3 DNA: TGTGCCAGCAGTCCCGGTTGGGAAGCTTTCTTT. As protein: CASSPGWEAFF.

Many counts were recorded for this clonotype. The chain couples TRBV6-6 to TRBJ1-1, with D possibly matching TRBD1 (5 bases). This CDR3 has 14 residues. The V end lost 6 bases, the J end lost 0 bases, and 11 bases lay between the germline ends. CDR1 and CDR2 from the germline V gene are MNHNY and SVGAGI (reference sequence). The CDR3 here is CASRLGTVNTEAFF. The CDR3 region has the DNA TGTGCCAGCAGGCTTGGGACGGTGAACACTGAAGCTTTCTTT.

This clonotype was observed at least ten times. For the CDR3, the DNA is TGCAGTGCTAGAGATCCCAGAGATAATTCACCCCTCCACTTT. Its translation is CSARDPRDNSPLHF. V usage is TRBV20-1 and J usage is TRBJ1-6, with unresolved D. Germline CDR1 DFQATT, CDR2 SNEGSKA (reference sequence). The CDR3 runs to 14 residues. V shed 0 bases and J shed 5 bases, with 8 bases lying between them.

This clonotype was seen a handful of times. This chain connects TRBV28 to TRBJ1-5, with D hard to call. The CDR3 contains 12 residues. V lost 3 bases and J lost 4, with 4 bases in between. The germline V gene encodes CDR1 MDHEN and CDR2 SYDVKM. The DNA for the CDR3 is TGTGCCAGCAGTTTTGGTAATCAGCCCCAGCATTTT. Its protein product is CASSFGNQPQHF.

In its sample, this clonotype ranks as medium-sized. V and J are TRBV12-3 or TRBV12-4 and TRBJ1-3, with 7 bases matching TRBD1. Losses at the gene ends were 6 bases for V and 1 base for J; bases not matched to a gene: 6. CDR3 length: 15 residues. The CDR3 DNA is TGTGCCAGCAGCCCGGACAGGATTTCTGGAAACACCATATATTTT. Translation gives CASSPDRISGNTIYF.

The sample holds many counts of this clonotype. The rearrangement uses TRBV2 and TRBJ2-1, with 7 bases fitting TRBD1. The CDR3 spans 17 residues. CDR1 SNHLY and CDR2 FYNNEI come from the germline V gene. The J segment lost 10 bases and the V segment lost 2 bases, leaving 17 bases of the junction unmatched. CDR3 DNA: TGTGCCAGCAGTGAAAAGGGAGACAGGGTCGTTCCAGGGGAGCAGTTCTTC. It translates to CASSEKGDRVVPGEQFF.

This clonotype was seen repeatedly, ten times or more. The V and J genes are TRBV7-9 and TRBJ2-3; D is undetermined. Trimming cost V 2 bases and J 4 bases, with 10 bases left between them. This CDR3 is 14 amino acids long. The germline gives CDR1 SEHNR, CDR2 FQNEAQ (reference sequence). The CDR3 here is CASSLNSNADTQYF. The CDR3 bases are TGTGCCAGCAGCTTAAATAGTAACGCAGATACGCAGTATTTT. The whole variable domain, filled in from reference TRBV7-9 and TRBJ2-3, reads DTGVSQNPRHKITKRGQNVTFRCDPISEHNRLYWYRQTLGQGPEFLTYFQNEAQLEKSRLLSDRFSAERPKGSFSTLEIQRTEQGDSAMYLCASSLNSNADTQYFGPGTRLTVL.

This clonotype was detected ten times or more. The V gene is TRBV7-9, the J gene TRBJ2-3; 9 positions agree with TRBD1. Germline assignment: CDR1 SEHNR and CDR2 FQNEAQ (reference sequence). There are 15 residues in the CDR3. Unmatched junction bases numbered 5, after V lost 3 bases and J lost 4 bases. CDR3 bases: TGTGCCAGCAGCTTCCGGGACAGGGTTCCAGATACGCAGTATTTT. It yields the protein CASSFRDRVPDTQYF.

This clonotype has a count of ten or more. The V and J genes are TRBV28 and TRBJ1-1; D is undetermined. Germline V gene sequence: CDR1 MDHEN, CDR2 SYDVKM. Trimming cost V 7 bases and J 0 bases, with 9 bases left between them. CDR3 length: 13 residues. The CDR3 DNA follows: TGTGCCAGCATACAGACACTGAACACTGAAGCTTTCTTT. It specifies CASIQTLNTEAFF. The entire variable domain, with the rest obtained from reference TRBV28 and TRBJ1-1, is as follows: DVKVTQSSRYLVKRTGEKVFLECVQDMDHENMFWYRQDPGLGLRLIYFSYDVKMKEKGDIPEGYSVSREKKERFSLILESASTNQTSMYLCASIQTLNTEAFFGQGTRLTVV.

Ten or more counts support this clonotype. This chain joins TRBV11-2 and TRBJ2-2; D unresolved. Trimming cost V 1 base and J 11 bases, with 8 bases left between them. The CDR3 runs to 12 residues. The germline gives CDR1 SGHAT, CDR2 FQNNGV. The DNA for the CDR3 is TGTGCCAGCAGCTTAGCCGGTGGCGAGCTGTTTTTT. It yields the protein CASSLAGGELFF.

This clonotype was detected ten times or more. The chain links TRBV12-5 to TRBJ2-1; D unresolved. Trimming cost V 1 base and J 0 bases, with 7 bases left between them. Germline CDR1 is LGHNT and CDR2 is FRNRAP. The CDR3 has 15 residues. The CDR3 nucleotides are TGTGCTAGTGGTTTGGCCCGAAGCTCCTACAATGAGCAGTTCTTC. The encoded protein is CASGLARSSYNEQFF. Using reference TRBV12-5 and TRBJ2-1 for the parts outside the CDR3, the full variable domain is DARVTQTPRHKVTEMGQEVTMRCQPILGHNTVFWYRQTMMQGLELLAYFRNRAPLDDSGMPKDRFSAEMPDATLATLKIQPSEPRDSAVYFCASGLARSSYNEQFFGPGTRLTVL.

Ten or more counts support this clonotype. The CDR3 sequence: CASTLGRNYGYTF. DNA of the CDR3: TGTGCCAGCACCCTAGGTCGGAACTATGGCTACACCTTC. V usage is TRBV7-9 and J usage is TRBJ1-2; D not resolved. The germline V gene has CDR1 SEHNR and CDR2 FQNEAQ (reference sequence). V was cut by 7 bases and J by 2 bases, with 11 bases left in between. The CDR3 spans 13 residues.

In its sample, this clonotype was seen many times. The CDR3 nucleotides are TGTGCCAGCAGTTACGGGGGGGTAGCCAAAAACATTCAGTACTTC. Protein product: CASSYGGVAKNIQYF. V gene TRBV6-5 combines with J gene TRBJ2-4, with 7 bases that match TRBD2. Looked up from germline, CDR1 is MNHEY and CDR2 is SVGAGI. Trimming took 2 bases from V and 0 from J; bases not matched to a gene: 1. The CDR3 extends over 15 amino acids.

This clonotype was recorded many times. The chain has TRBV7-4 and TRBJ1-4; D uncertain. From germline, CDR1 is SGHVT and CDR2 SQSDAQ. V was pared by 5 bases and J by 8 bases, with 15 bases between. CDR3 length equals 14 residues. Here the CDR3 DNA reads TGTGCCAGCAGCCAGGATAGTGCTACCGAAAAACTGTTTTTT. It codes for CASSQDSATEKLFF.

In its sample, this clonotype was seen many times. The rearrangement joins TRBV27 to TRBJ1-2; D not resolved. Germline-derived CDR1 and CDR2 are MNHEY and SMNVEV (reference sequence). The V and J ends lost 3 bases and 4 bases respectively, with 9 bases between them. The CDR3 extends over 13 amino acids. As DNA, the CDR3 is TGTGCCAGCAGTTTCCGGGAGGGCTATGGCTACACCTTC. Its protein product is CASSFREGYGYTF.